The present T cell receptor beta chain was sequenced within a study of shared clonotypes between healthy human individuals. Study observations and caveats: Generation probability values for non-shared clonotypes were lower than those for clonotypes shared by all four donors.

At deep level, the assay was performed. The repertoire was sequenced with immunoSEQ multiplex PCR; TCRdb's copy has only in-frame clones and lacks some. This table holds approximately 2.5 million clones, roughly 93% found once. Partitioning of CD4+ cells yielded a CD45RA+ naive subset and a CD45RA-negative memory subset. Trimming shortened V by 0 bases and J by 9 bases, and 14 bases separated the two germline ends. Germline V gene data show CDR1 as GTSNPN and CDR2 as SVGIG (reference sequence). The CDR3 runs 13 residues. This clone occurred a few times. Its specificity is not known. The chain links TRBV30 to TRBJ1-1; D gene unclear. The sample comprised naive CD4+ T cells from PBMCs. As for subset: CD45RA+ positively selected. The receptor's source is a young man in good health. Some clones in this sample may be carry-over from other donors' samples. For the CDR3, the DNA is TGTGCCTGGAGTGTATATTCCGAGACAAAAGCTTTCTTT. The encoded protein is CAWSVYSETKAFF. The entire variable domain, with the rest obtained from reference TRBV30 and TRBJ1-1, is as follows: SQTIHQWPATLVQPVGSPLSLECTVEGTSNPNLYWYRQAAGRGLQLLFYSVGIGQISSEVPQNLSASRPQDRQFILSSKKLLLSDSGFYLCAWSVYSETKAFFGQGTRLTVV.